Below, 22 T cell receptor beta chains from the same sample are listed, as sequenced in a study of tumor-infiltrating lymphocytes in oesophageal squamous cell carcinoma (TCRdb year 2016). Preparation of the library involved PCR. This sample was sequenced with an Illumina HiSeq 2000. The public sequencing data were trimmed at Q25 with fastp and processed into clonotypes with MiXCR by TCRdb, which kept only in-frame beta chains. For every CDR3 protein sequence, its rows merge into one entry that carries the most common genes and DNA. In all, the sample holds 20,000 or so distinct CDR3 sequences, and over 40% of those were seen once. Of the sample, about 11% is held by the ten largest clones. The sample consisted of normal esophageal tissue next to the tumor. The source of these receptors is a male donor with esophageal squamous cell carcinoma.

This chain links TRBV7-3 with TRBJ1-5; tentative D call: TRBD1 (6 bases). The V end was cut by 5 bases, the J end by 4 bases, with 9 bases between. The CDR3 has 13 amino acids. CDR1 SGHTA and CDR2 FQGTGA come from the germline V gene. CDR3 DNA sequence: TGTGCCAGCAGCCCACAGGGAAATCAGCCCCAGCATTTT. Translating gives CASSPQGNQPQHF.

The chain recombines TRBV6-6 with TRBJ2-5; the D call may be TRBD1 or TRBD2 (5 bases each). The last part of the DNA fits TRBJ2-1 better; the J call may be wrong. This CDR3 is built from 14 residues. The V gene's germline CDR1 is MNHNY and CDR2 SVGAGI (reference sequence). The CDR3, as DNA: TGTGCCAGCAGTTACTCGAAATGGGGGAATGAGCAGTTCTTC. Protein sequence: CASSYSKWGNEQFF.

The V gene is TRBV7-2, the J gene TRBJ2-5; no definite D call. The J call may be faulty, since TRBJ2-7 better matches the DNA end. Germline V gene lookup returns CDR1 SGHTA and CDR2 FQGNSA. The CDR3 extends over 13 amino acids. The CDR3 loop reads CASRPSSSYEQYF. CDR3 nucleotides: TGTGCCAGCAGACCCTCGAGCTCCTACGAGCAGTACTTC.

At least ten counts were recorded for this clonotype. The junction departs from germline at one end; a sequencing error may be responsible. Here the CDR3 reads CASSSLLAGSF. CDR3 DNA: TGTGCCAGCAGCTCACTACTAGCGGGATCCTTC. This chain uses TRBV7-6 with TRBJ2-6, with 10 bases lining up with TRBD2. Germline-derived CDR1 and CDR2 are SGHVS and FNYEAQ. The CDR3 covers 11 residues.

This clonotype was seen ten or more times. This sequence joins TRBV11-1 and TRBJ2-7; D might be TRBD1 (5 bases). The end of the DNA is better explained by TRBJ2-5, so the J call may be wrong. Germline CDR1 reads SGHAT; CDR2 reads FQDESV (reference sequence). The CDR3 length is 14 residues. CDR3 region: CASSLGGARETQYF. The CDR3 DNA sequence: TGTGCCAGCAGCTTAGGTGGGGCACGGGAGACCCAGTACTTC.

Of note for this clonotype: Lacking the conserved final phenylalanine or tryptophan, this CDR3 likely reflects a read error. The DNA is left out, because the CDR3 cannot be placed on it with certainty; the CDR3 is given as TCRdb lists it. CDR3 amino acids: CASRGSNYGYTFGS. The J gene is TRBJ2-7, the V gene TRBV6-8. The germline CDR1 and CDR2 sequences are MNHGY and SAAAGT. Including both end residues, the CDR3 is 14 amino acids long.

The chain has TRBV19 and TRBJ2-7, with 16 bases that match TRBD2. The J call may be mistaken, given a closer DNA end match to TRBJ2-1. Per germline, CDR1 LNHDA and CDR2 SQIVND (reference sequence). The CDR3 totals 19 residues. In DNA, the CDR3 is TGTGCCAGTAGTTTGGGGGGACTAGCGGGAGGGGGAGGTCAGAATGAGCAGTTCTTC. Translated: CASSLGGLAGGGGQNEQFF.

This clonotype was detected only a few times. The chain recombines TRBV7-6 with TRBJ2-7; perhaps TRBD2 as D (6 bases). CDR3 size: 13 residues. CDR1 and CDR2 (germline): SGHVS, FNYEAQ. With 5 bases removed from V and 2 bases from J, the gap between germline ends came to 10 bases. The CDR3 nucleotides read TGTGCCAGCAGCCACCGCGGGGCCTACGAGCAGTACTTC. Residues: CASSHRGAYEQYF. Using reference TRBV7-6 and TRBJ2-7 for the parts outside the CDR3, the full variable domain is GAGVSQSPRYKVTKRGQDVALRCDPISGHVSLYWYRQALGQGPEFLTYFNYEAQQDKSGLPNDRFSAERPEGSISTLTIQRTEQRDSAMYRCASSHRGAYEQYFGPGTRLTVT.

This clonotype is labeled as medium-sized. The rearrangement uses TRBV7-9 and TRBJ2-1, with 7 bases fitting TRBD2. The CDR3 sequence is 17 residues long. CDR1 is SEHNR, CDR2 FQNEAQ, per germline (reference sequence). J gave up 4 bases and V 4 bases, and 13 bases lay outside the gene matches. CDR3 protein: CASSSAQGGGLYNEQFF. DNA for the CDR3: TGTGCCAGCAGCTCCGCCCAGGGCGGGGGACTTTACAATGAGCAGTTCTTC.

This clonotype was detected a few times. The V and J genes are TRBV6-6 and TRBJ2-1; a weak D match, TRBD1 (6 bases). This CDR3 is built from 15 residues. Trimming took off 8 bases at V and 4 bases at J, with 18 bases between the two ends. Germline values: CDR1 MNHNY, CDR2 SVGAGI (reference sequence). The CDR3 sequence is CASEGLDRAYNEQFF. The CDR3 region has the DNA TGTGCCAGCGAGGGTTTGGACAGAGCATACAATGAGCAGTTCTTC.

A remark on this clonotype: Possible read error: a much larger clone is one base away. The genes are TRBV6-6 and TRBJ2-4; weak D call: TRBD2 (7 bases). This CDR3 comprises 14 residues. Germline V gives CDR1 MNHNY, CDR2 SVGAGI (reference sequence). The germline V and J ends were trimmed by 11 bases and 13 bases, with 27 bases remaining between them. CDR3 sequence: CAGGGRSSYNEQYF. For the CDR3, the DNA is TGTGCCGGGGGGGGGCGGAGCTCCTACAATGAGCAGTACTTC.

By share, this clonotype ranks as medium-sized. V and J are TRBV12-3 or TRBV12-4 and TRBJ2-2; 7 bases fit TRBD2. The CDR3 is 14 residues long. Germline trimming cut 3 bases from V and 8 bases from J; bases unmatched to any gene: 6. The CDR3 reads CASSFGAGGGELFF. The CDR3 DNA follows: TGTGCCAGCAGTTTTGGCGCCGGGGGGGGGGAGCTGTTTTTT.

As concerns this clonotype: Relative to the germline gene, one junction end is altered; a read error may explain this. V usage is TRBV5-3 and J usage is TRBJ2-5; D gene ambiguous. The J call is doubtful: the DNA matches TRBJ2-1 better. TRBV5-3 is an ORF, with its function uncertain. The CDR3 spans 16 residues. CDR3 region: CASSLAGRFAYNEQFF. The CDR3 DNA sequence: TGTGCCAGCAGCTTGGCCGGACGGTTTGCTTACAATGAGCAGTTCTTC.

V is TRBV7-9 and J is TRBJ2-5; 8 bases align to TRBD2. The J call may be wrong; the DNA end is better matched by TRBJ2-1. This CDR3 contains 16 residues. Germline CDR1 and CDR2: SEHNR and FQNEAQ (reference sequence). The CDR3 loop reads CASSLAVAGGIGEQFF. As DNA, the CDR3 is TGTGCCAGCAGCTTAGCAGTTGCGGGAGGTATAGGTGAGCAGTTCTTC.

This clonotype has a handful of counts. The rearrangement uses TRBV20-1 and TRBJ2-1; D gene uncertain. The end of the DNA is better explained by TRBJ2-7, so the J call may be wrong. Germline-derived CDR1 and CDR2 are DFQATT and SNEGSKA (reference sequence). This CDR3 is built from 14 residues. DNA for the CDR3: TGCAGTGCTAGAACTTCGGACCGGTCCTACGAGCAGTACTTC. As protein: CSARTSDRSYEQYF.

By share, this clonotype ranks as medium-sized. The CDR3 is CASSLTDRGVINEQFF. The DNA of the CDR3 is TGTGCCAGCTCCCTTACTGACAGGGGCGTTATCAATGAGCAGTTCTTC. The V and J genes are TRBV6-1 and TRBJ2-1, with 8 bases aligning to TRBD1. The V gene end was trimmed by 8 bases and the J gene end by 6 bases; junction bases not matched to a gene: 15. This CDR3 is 16 amino acids long. Germline lookup yields CDR1 MNHNS and CDR2 SASEGT.

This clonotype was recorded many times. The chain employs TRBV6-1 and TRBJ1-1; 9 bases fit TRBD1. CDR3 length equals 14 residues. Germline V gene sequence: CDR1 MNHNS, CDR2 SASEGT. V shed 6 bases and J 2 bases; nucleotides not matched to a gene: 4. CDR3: CASRDRGSNTEAFF. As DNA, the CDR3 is TGTGCCAGCAGGGACAGGGGAAGTAACACTGAAGCTTTCTTT.

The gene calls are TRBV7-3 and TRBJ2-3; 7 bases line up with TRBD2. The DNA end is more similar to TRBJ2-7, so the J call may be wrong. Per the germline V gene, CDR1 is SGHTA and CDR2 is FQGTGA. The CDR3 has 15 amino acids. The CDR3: CASSPRGREYDEQYF. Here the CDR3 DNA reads TGTGCCAGCAGCCCGCGTGGGCGGGAGTATGACGAGCAGTACTTC.

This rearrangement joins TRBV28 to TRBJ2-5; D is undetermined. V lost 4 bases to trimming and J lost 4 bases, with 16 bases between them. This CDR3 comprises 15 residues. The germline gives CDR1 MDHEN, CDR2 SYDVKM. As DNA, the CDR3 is TGTGCCAGCAGTTCTTCTAGGGTAAGACGAGAGACCCAGTACTTC. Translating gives CASSSSRVRRETQYF.

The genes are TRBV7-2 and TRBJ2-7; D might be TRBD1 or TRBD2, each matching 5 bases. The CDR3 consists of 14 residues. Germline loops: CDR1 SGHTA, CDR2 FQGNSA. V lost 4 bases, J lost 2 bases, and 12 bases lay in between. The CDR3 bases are TGTGCCAGCAGCTCAGGGACGGAGACCTACGAGCAGTACTTC. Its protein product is CASSSGTETYEQYF.

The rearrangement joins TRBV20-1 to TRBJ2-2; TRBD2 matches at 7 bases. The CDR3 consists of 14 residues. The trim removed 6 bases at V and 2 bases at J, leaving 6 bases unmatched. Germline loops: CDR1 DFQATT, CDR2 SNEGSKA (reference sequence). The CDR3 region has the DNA TGCAGTGCCCCGCTAGCGGTAAACACCGGGGAGCTGTTTTTT. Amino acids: CSAPLAVNTGELFF.

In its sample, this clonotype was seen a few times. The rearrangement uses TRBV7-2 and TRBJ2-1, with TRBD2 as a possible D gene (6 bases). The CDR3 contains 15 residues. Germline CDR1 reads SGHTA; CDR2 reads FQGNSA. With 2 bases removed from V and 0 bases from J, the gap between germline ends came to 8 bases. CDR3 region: CASSLLGGSYNEQFF. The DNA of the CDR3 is TGTGCCAGCAGCTTACTGGGGGGCTCCTACAATGAGCAGTTCTTC.